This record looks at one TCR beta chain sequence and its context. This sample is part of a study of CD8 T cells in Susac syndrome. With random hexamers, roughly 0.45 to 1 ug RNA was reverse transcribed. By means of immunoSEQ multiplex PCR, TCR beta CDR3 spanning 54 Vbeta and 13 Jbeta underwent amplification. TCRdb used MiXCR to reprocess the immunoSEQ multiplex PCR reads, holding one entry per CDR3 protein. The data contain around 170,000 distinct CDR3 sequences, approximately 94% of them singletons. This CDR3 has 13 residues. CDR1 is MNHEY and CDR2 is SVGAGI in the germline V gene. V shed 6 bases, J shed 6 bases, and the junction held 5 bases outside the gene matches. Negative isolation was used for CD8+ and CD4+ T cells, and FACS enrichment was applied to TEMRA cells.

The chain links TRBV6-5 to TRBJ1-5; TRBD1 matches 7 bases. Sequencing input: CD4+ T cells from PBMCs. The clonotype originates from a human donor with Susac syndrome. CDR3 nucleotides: TGTGCCAGCAGCCGAAACAGGGGTCAGCCCCAGCATTTT. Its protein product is CASSRNRGQPQHF.